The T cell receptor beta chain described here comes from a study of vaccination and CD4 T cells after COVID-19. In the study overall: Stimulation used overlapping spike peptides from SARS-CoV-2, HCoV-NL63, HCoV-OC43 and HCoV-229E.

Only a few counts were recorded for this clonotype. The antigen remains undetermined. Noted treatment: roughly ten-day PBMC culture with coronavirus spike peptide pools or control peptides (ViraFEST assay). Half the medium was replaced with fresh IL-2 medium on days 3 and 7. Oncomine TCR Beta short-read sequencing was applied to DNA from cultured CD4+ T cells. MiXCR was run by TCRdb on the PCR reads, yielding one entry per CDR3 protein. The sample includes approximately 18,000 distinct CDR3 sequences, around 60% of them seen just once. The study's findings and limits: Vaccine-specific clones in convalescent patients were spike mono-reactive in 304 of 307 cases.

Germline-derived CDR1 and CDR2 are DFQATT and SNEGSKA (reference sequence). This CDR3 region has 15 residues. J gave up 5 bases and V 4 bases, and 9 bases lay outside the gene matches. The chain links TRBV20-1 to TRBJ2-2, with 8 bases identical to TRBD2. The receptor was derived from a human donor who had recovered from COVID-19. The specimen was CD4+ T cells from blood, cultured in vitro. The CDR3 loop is CSAIRAGGGTGELFF. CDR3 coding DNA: TGCAGTGCTATACGGGCGGGAGGAGGAACCGGGGAGCTGTTTTTT.